This T cell receptor beta chain came from a study of blood T cell repertoires in COVID-19. Turning to the study itself: Material from acute and convalescent COVID-19 was sourced from the United States, Italy and Spain. Sample material is recorded as cDNA or gDNA derived from T cells, B-cell-depleted T cells, or PBMCs.

Source study methods: Nucleated cell counts were estimated from reference gene primer amplification. Using immunoSEQ multiplex PCR, the repertoire was profiled, and TCRdb retains in-frame clones only, with some absent. V, J and clone size were drawn from that table, and D and trimming were deduced from the DNA. The data show around 400,000 clones, roughly 90% seen once. The CDR3 runs to 15 residues. Germline-derived CDR1 and CDR2 are MNHNS and SASEGT. The V gene lost 3 bases and the J gene lost 8 bases, with 16 bases spanning the gap. The specimen was peripheral blood. The clonotype comes from a man in his forties with acute or convalescent COVID-19. V is TRBV6-1 and J is TRBJ1-4; D may be TRBD1 (5 bases). The CDR3 loop is CASSDAGGIGEKLFF. The CDR3 nucleotides read TGTGCCAGCAGTGACGCGGGGGGGATAGGGGAAAAACTGTTTTTT.